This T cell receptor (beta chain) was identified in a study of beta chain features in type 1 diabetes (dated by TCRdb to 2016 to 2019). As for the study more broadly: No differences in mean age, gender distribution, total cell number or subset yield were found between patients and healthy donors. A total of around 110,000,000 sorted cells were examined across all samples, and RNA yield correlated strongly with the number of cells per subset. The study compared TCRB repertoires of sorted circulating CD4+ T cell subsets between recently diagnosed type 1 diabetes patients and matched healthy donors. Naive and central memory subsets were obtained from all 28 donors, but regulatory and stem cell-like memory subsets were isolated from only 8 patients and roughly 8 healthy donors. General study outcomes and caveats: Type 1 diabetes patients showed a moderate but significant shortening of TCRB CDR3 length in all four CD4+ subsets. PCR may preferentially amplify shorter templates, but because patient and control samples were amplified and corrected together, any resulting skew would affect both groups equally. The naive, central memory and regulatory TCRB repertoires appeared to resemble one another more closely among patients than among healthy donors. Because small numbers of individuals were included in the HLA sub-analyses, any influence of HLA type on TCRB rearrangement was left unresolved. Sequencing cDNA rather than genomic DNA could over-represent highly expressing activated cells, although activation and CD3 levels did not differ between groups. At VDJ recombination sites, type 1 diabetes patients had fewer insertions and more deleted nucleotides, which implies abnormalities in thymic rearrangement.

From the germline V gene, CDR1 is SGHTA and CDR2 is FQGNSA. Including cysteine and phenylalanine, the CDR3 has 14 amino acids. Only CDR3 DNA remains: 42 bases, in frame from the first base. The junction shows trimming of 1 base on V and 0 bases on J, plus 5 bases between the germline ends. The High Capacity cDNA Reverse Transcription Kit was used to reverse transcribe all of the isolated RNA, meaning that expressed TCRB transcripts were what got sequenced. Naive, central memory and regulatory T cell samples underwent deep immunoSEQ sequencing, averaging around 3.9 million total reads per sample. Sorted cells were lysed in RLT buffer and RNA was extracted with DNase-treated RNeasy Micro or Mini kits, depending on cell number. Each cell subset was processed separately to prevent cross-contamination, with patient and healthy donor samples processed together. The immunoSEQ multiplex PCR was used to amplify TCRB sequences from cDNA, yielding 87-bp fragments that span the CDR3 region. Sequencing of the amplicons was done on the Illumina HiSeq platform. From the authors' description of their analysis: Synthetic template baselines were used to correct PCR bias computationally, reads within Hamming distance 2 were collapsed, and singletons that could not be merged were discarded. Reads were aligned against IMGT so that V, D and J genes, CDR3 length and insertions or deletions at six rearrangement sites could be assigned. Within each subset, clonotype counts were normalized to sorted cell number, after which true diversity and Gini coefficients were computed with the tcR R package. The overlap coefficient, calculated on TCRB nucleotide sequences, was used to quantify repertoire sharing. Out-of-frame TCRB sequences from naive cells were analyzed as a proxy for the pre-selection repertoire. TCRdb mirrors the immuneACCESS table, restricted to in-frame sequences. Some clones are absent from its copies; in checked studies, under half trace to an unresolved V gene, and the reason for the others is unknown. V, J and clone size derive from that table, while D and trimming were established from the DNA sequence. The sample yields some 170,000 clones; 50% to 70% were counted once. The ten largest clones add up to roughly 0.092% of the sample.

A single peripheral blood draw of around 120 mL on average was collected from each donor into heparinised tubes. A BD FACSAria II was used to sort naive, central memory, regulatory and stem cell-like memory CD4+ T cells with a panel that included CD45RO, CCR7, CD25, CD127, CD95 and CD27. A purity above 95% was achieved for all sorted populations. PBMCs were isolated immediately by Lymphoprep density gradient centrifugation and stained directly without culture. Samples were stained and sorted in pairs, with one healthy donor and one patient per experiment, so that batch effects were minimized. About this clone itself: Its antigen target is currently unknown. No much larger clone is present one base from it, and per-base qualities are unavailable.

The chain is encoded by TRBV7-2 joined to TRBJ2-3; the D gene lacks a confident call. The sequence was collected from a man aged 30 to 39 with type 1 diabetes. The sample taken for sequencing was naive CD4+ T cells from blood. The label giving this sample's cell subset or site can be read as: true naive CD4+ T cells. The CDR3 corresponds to CASSLDPSTDTQYF. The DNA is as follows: TGTGCCAGCAGCTTAGACCCTAGCACAGATACGCAGTATTTT.